These T cell receptor beta chains were read from a single sample in a study of shared clonotypes between healthy human individuals. Assay: immunoSEQ multiplex PCR; the TCRdb copy retains only in-frame clones and omits some. The table lists around 2.1 million clones, about 94% of them singletons. Sequenced: naive CD4+ T cells sorted from blood. The receptors shown here come from a man between 18 and 29 years old in good health. The CDR3 runs from the conserved cysteine through the conserved F or W. D genes are given only for firm matches. Clone size is given for some rows only: seen once, a few or many times, or a class if the clone is expanded.

len,j_gene,abundance,d_gene,v_gene,CDR3aa,CDR3nt
17,TRBJ2-1,NA,TRBD2,TRBV6-1,CASSEIGGGATSNEQFF,TGTGCCAGCAGTGAAATTGGCGGGGGGGCTACCTCCAATGAGCAGTTCTTC
15,TRBJ2-4,NA,TRBD1,TRBV6-1,CASLPGTGYGNIQYF,TGTGCCAGCCTTCCCGGGACAGGGTATGGGAACATTCAGTACTTC
18,TRBJ1-4,NA,TRBD1,TRBV25-1,CASSDRLAQDRPGEKLFF,TGTGCCAGCAGTGACCGGTTGGCCCAGGACAGGCCCGGGGAAAAACTGTTTTTT
17,TRBJ2-5,NA,TRBD2,TRBV13,CASSLLGAGDSRETQYF,TGTGCCAGCAGCTTACTTGGAGCGGGAGACTCCCGGGAGACCCAGTACTTC
13,TRBJ2-5,NA,TRBD2,TRBV5-1,CASSFSGSETQYF,TGCGCCAGCAGCTTTAGCGGGAGCGAGACCCAGTACTTC
13,TRBJ1-5,NA,TRBD1,TRBV28,CASSLNDRGRRHF,TGTGCCAGCAGTTTAAACGACAGGGGCAGACGGCATTTT
18,TRBJ1-1,NA,TRBD1,TRBV5-1,CASSLIGTGRPLNTEAFF,TGCGCCAGCAGCTTGATAGGGACAGGGAGACCTTTGAACACTGAAGCTTTCTTT
12,TRBJ2-7,NA,NA,TRBV18,CASSPGIYEQYF,TGTGCCAGCTCACCAGGGATCTACGAGCAGTACTTC
16,TRBJ1-2,NA,TRBD1,TRBV10-3,CAISVQNRGIDYGYTF,TGTGCCATCTCAGTCCAGAACAGGGGGATCGACTATGGCTACACCTTC
16,TRBJ1-5,NA,TRBD1,TRBV4-1,CASSLGDREGNQPQHF,TGCGCCAGCAGCCTGGGGGACAGGGAGGGCAATCAGCCCCAGCATTTT
16,TRBJ2-7,NA,NA,TRBV5-6,CASSLYGAVSSYEQYF,TGTGCCAGCAGCTTGTACGGGGCGGTGAGCTCCTACGAGCAGTACTTC
17,TRBJ1-2,NA,TRBD1,TRBV7-9,CASSLRTGGRTNYGYTF,TGTGCCAGCAGCTTACGGACAGGGGGCCGAACTAACTATGGCTACACCTTC
16,TRBJ1-3,NA,NA,TRBV9,CASSVAAQGSGNTIYF,TGTGCCAGCAGCGTAGCAGCACAGGGCTCTGGAAACACCATATATTTT
13,TRBJ2-3,once,NA,TRBV10-3,CAISAVSTDTQYF,TGTGCCATCAGTGCTGTGTCCACAGATACGCAGTATTTT
15,TRBJ1-1,NA,TRBD1,TRBV28,CASSSPGQGATEAFF,TGTGCCAGCAGCAGTCCGGGACAGGGAGCCACTGAAGCTTTCTTT
17,TRBJ2-7,NA,TRBD2,TRBV30,CAWSKTPGTSATYEQYF,TGTGCCTGGAGTAAAACCCCCGGGACTAGTGCTACCTACGAGCAGTACTTC
14,TRBJ2-7,NA,TRBD1,TRBV6-5,CASSYGDRAYEQYF,TGTGCCAGCAGTTATGGGGACAGGGCCTACGAGCAGTACTTC
16,TRBJ2-1,NA,TRBD2,TRBV28,CASSLSLAGVYNEQFF,TGTGCCAGCAGTTTAAGTCTAGCGGGGGTATACAATGAGCAGTTCTTC
15,TRBJ2-7,NA,TRBD1,TRBV11-2,CASSSATGPSYEQYF,TGTGCCAGCAGCTCCGCGACAGGGCCATCCTACGAGCAGTACTTC
17,TRBJ1-3,NA,TRBD1,TRBV28,CASLSGTGGTSGNTIYF,TGTGCCAGCCTTTCTGGGACAGGGGGGACCTCTGGAAACACCATATATTTT
13,TRBJ1-2,NA,NA,TRBV28,CASSHRAGGGYTF,TGTGCCAGCAGTCACCGTGCGGGCGGCGGCTACACCTTC
12,TRBJ1-1,NA,NA,TRBV6-6,CASSYLTTEAFF,TGTGCCAGCAGTTACTTGACTACTGAAGCTTTCTTT
12,TRBJ1-2,once,NA,TRBV28,CASTTTRAFYTF,TGTGCCAGCACCACGACCAGGGCCTTCTACACCTTC
16,TRBJ1-3,NA,TRBD1,TRBV28,CASSPRGVASGNTIYF,TGTGCCAGCAGTCCCAGGGGGGTGGCCTCTGGAAACACCATATATTTT
15,TRBJ1-5,NA,NA,TRBV19,CASSIGLYSNQPQHF,TGTGCCAGTAGTATCGGACTTTATAGCAATCAGCCCCAGCATTTT
13,TRBJ2-7,NA,NA,TRBV15,CATSRDLGNEQYF,TGTGCCACCAGCAGAGATCTGGGGAACGAGCAGTACTTC
15,TRBJ2-1,NA,NA,TRBV28,CASSTPAGGYNEQFF,TGTGCCAGCAGTACCCCCGCGGGCGGCTACAATGAGCAGTTCTTC
15,TRBJ1-1,NA,NA,TRBV28,CASSLFYWGNTEAFF,TGTGCCAGCAGTTTATTCTATTGGGGGAACACTGAAGCTTTCTTT
16,TRBJ2-6,NA,NA,TRBV18,CASSLTRSSGANVLTF,TGTGCCAGCTCACTCACAAGGAGCTCTGGGGCCAACGTCCTGACTTTC
13,TRBJ1-1,NA,NA,TRBV6-1,CASSELSGGRAFF,TGTGCCAGCAGTGAACTCTCGGGGGGGAGGGCTTTCTTT
17,TRBJ1-4,NA,NA,TRBV6-1,CASSGAGRNSNLEKLFF,TGTGCCAGCAGTGGTGCAGGGAGGAATAGCAACCTTGAAAAACTGTTTTTT
18,TRBJ2-1,NA,TRBD2,TRBV2,CASQGLAGGPGTPSEQFF,TGTGCCAGTCAGGGACTAGCGGGAGGGCCTGGTACTCCTTCCGAGCAGTTCTTC
15,TRBJ1-4,NA,NA,TRBV6-6,CASSRGAGIREKLFF,TGTGCCAGCAGTCGGGGGGCGGGGATTCGTGAAAAACTGTTTTTT
12,TRBJ2-1,NA,NA,TRBV18,CASSLGSNEQFF,TGTGCCAGCTCCTTGGGGTCTAATGAGCAGTTCTTC
12,TRBJ2-3,NA,NA,TRBV11-3,CASSFAGDTQYF,TGTGCCAGCAGCTTCGCTGGAGATACGCAGTATTTT
13,TRBJ1-2,once,NA,TRBV9,CASSVEGTYGYTF,TGTGCCAGCAGCGTAGAGGGCACCTATGGCTACACCTTC
13,TRBJ2-1,NA,TRBD1,TRBV30,CAWSARTGSEQFF,TGTGCCTGGAGTGCCCGGACAGGGAGCGAGCAGTTCTTC
15,TRBJ2-1,NA,TRBD2,TRBV6-4,CASSDSPGGVNEQFF,TGTGCCAGCAGTGACTCTCCGGGAGGGGTCAATGAGCAGTTCTTC
13,TRBJ1-1,NA,NA,TRBV5-1,CASSLEKGLEAFF,TGCGCCAGCAGCTTGGAAAAGGGGCTCGAAGCTTTCTTT
13,TRBJ1-1,NA,TRBD1,TRBV6-1,CASVQGVNTEAFF,TGTGCCAGCGTACAGGGGGTTAACACTGAAGCTTTCTTT
14,TRBJ1-2,NA,NA,TRBV27,CASSLSGRYYGYTF,TGTGCCAGCAGTTTATCAGGGCGTTACTATGGCTACACCTTC
20,TRBJ2-2,NA,TRBD2,TRBV4-3,CASSQRSPQGLAGSPGELFF,TGCGCCAGCAGCCAACGTAGTCCCCAGGGACTAGCGGGATCGCCCGGGGAGCTGTTTTTT
15,TRBJ1-6,NA,TRBD1,TRBV2,CASSDDLNRGSPLHF,TGTGCCAGCAGTGATGACCTCAACAGGGGCTCACCCCTCCACTTT
15,TRBJ2-6,NA,NA,TRBV2,CASGTSTSGANVLTF,TGTGCCAGCGGGACATCAACCTCTGGGGCCAACGTCCTGACTTTC
16,TRBJ1-4,NA,TRBD1,TRBV2,CASTVGQAATNEKLFF,TGTGCCAGCACCGTTGGACAGGCTGCAACTAATGAAAAACTGTTTTTT
13,TRBJ2-3,once,NA,TRBV30,CAWSVHGTDTQYF,TGTGCCTGGAGTGTACATGGCACAGATACGCAGTATTTT
13,TRBJ2-5,NA,NA,TRBV6-1,CASFLASSETQYF,TGTGCCAGCTTTCTAGCTTCATCAGAGACCCAGTACTTC
14,TRBJ2-1,NA,TRBD2,TRBV7-2,CASSFGTSGNEQFF,TGTGCCAGCAGCTTCGGGACTAGCGGGAATGAGCAGTTCTTC
14,TRBJ1-2,NA,TRBD1,TRBV11-2,CASSPRGGLYGYTF,TGTGCCAGCAGCCCCAGGGGGGGGCTCTATGGCTACACCTTC
13,TRBJ2-5,NA,NA,TRBV19,CASSQDREETQYF,TGTGCCAGTAGCCAGGATCGGGAGGAGACCCAGTACTTC
13,TRBJ1-2,NA,NA,TRBV5-1,CASSTGPLEGYTF,TGCGCCAGCAGCACCGGGCCTCTGGAGGGCTACACCTTC
14,TRBJ1-4,NA,TRBD1,TRBV11-2,CASSLDRLNEKLFF,TGTGCCAGCAGCTTGGACAGGCTTAATGAAAAACTGTTTTTT
13,TRBJ2-7,once,NA,TRBV28,CASTAPGLGEQYF,TGTGCCAGCACCGCCCCCGGCCTCGGGGAGCAGTACTTC
13,TRBJ2-5,NA,TRBD1,TRBV28,CASGQGAGETQYF,TGTGCCAGCGGACAGGGGGCAGGTGAGACCCAGTACTTC
12,TRBJ2-7,once,NA,TRBV7-2,CASSRTYYEQYF,TGTGCCAGCAGCCGGACTTACTACGAGCAGTACTTC
12,TRBJ2-5,NA,NA,TRBV7-9,CASSDRPQGQYF,TGTGCCAGCAGCGACCGTCCCCAGGGACAGTACTTC
15,TRBJ1-2,NA,TRBD1,TRBV9,CASSGAGTENYGYTF,TGTGCCAGCAGCGGCGCCGGGACAGAAAACTATGGCTACACCTTC